One T cell receptor (beta chain) is described in this entry. What it binds is not known. This CDR3 region has 15 residues. The ends were cut back, 1 base at V and 0 bases at J, with 8 bases in the middle. CDR1 is SEHNR and CDR2 is FQNEAQ in the germline V gene (reference sequence). PCR was performed using 60 Vbeta and 13 Jbeta primers. The repertoire was sequenced with immunoSEQ multiplex PCR; TCRdb's copy has only in-frame clones and lacks some. The sample holds fewer than 150,000 clones. This sample stems from a study of cytomegalovirus exposure and HLA in healthy donors. As for the study in general: Unique TCRs from HLA-typed donors, 65 million to 85 million of them, were held in an early data release. Overall study results and limits: TCR beta sequences reportedly predicted most subjects' HLA-A and HLA-B alleles accurately. Rates of TCR association differed by HLA locus in a later analysis, with DRB1 highest and HLA-C lowest. According to an earlier analysis, most TCR beta V segments yielded productive rearrangements about 90% or about 30% of the time.

The sample was PBMCs. This TCR was sampled from a woman between 55 and 75 years old in good health and CMV-seronegative. The chain carries TRBV7-9 and TRBJ2-3; D unresolved. The CDR3 is CASSLEFISTDTQYF. Written as DNA, the CDR3 is TGTGCCAGCAGCTTAGAATTTATCAGCACAGATACGCAGTATTTT.